This T cell receptor (beta chain) was sequenced in a study of beta chain features in type 1 diabetes. Study-level background: Regarding age, gender and cell yields, patients proved similar to healthy donors. Findings and caveats of the study: Cells with high TCR expression could be over-represented when cDNA is sequenced. Across all four CD4+ subsets, people with type 1 diabetes showed modestly shorter TCRB CDR3s. Insertions were fewer and deletions more numerous at VDJ junctions in type 1 diabetes patients.

The sequenced template was cDNA made from the entire isolated RNA. Sequenced by immunoSEQ multiplex PCR; TCRdb stores in-frame clones only, minus some. Of 600,000 or so clones in the sample, roughly 13% were seen once. V was clipped by 3 bases and J by 10 bases, with 13 bases between them. The length of the CDR3 is 13 residues. Per germline, CDR1 MDHEN and CDR2 SYDVKM. On this clone itself: Antigen: not known.

The clonotype comes from a man between 18 and 35 years old with type 1 diabetes. The source material was naive CD4+ T cells from blood. The genes are TRBV28 and TRBJ1-5, with a possible D match to TRBD1 (6 bases). This CDR3 reads CASSFPADSPQHF. CDR3 in DNA: TGTGCCAGCAGTTTCCCCGCGGACAGTCCCCAGCATTTT.